Described below is a single T cell receptor beta chain sequence and its context. Trimming took off 2 bases at V and 4 bases at J, with 24 bases between the two ends. The length of the CDR3 is 18 residues. Per the germline V gene, CDR1 is GTSNPN and CDR2 is SVGIG (reference sequence). This sample was included in a study of blood T cell repertoires in COVID-19. Generated by immunoSEQ multiplex PCR, the TCRdb table keeps only in-frame clones and is missing some. This table holds 310,000 or so clones, about 91% found once. This chain links TRBV30 with TRBJ1-5, with a tentative D call TRBD1 (5 bases). The sequence was collected from a woman between 18 and 30 years old who had recovered from COVID-19. Sequencing was done on a sample of PBMCs or T cells enriched from blood (not recorded which). The CDR3 reads CAWSPTDSPGGENQPQHF. For the CDR3, the DNA is TGTGCCTGGAGTCCCACTGACAGCCCGGGTGGGGAAAATCAGCCCCAGCATTTT.